Included here is one T cell receptor beta chain sequence, with context. Its antigen remains unknown. This CDR3 is 13 amino acids long. The V gene lost 8 bases and the J gene lost 0 bases, with 10 bases spanning the gap. The germline V gene has CDR1 KGHSH and CDR2 LQKENI. These data belong to a study of Ad26.COV2.S vaccination and SARS-CoV-2 variants. The sample's treatment: roughly 18 received Ad26.COV2.S at low or high dose, single or two shots; roughly 5 received placebo; per-sample allocation not given. All samples were drawn on day 63, counting from the first vaccine or placebo injection. The shot given was an Ad26 vector that makes Wuhan-strain SARS-CoV-2 spike. Measured with immunoSEQ multiplex PCR; TCRdb has only the in-frame clones, and not every one. This table holds about 350,000 clones, approximately 81% found once. Overall study findings and caveats: CD8+ and CD4+ T cells specific for spike reportedly responded with substantial breadth after vaccination.

This specimen was peripheral blood, taken in a trial of Ad26.COV2.S vaccine versus placebo. The V and J genes are TRBV18 and TRBJ1-1; D not certain. The receptor was isolated from a person aged 18-60 years who received the Ad26.COV2.S COVID-19 vaccine or a placebo. Here the CDR3 DNA reads TGTGCCAGCAGCGAGGCGCTGAACACTGAAGCTTTCTTT. This codes for CASSEALNTEAFF.